The source of this TCR beta chain is a study of T cells in tuberculosis. Background on the study: In South Africa, adults with active tuberculosis were compared with IGRA-negative and latently infected IGRA-positive adolescents. Broader study findings: Active tuberculosis patients had shorter CDR3-alpha; the beta difference was nonsignificant. Active tuberculosis TCR-alpha repertoires lay closer to GMM-specific TCRs than IGRA-negative controls, suggesting clonal expansion.

Repertoires were generated with immunoSEQ multiplex PCR, while TCRdb's copy carries only in-frame clones and drops some. This sample has more than 30,000 clones, with almost 95% found just once. Germline CDR1 reads SGHTA; CDR2 reads FQGNSA. This CDR3 region has 15 residues. Trimming removed 3 bases from V and 4 bases from J, with 15 bases in between. As to this clone: Its antigen is undetermined.

The sample consisted of PBMCs. This TCR was sampled from a donor aged 10-29 years with latent tuberculosis or without tuberculosis infection. Some clones in this sample may be carry-over from other donors' samples. V usage is TRBV7-2 and J usage is TRBJ1-1; tentative D call: TRBD1 (6 bases). The CDR3 region is CASSFWATGSTEAFF. CDR3 DNA: TGTGCCAGCAGCTTCTGGGCAACAGGGTCCACTGAAGCTTTCTTT.